The clone carrying this T cell receptor beta chain was seen more than once but under ten times. Its antigen is not known. The data stem from a study of vaccination and CD4 T cells after COVID-19. CDR3 length: 16 residues. Trimming removed 0 bases at V and 4 bases at J, with 15 bases between. CDR1 and CDR2 from the germline V gene are MGHDK and SYGVNS. Cultured CD4+ T cells had their DNA profiled by the Oncomine TCR Beta short-read assay. It was from cultured CD4+ T cells that genomic DNA was extracted. TCRdb passed the PCR reads through MiXCR, listing each CDR3 protein once. The repertoire holds roughly 9,800 distinct CDR3 sequences, with around a quarter as singletons. Treatment defined: 10-day PBMC culture with coronavirus spike peptide pools or control peptides (ViraFEST assay). Negative selection recovered the CD4+ T cells once they had spent about nine days in culture.

This sequence originates from a human donor who received a COVID-19 vaccine. The V call is TRBV25-1, the J call TRBJ1-1; no clear D gene. This specimen was CD4+ T cells from blood, cultured in vitro, taken before SARS-CoV-2 vaccination. CDR3 sequence reads: CASSEYPGHASTEAFF. The CDR3 nucleotides read TGTGCCAGCAGTGAATATCCGGGCCACGCTTCCACTGAAGCTTTCTTT.